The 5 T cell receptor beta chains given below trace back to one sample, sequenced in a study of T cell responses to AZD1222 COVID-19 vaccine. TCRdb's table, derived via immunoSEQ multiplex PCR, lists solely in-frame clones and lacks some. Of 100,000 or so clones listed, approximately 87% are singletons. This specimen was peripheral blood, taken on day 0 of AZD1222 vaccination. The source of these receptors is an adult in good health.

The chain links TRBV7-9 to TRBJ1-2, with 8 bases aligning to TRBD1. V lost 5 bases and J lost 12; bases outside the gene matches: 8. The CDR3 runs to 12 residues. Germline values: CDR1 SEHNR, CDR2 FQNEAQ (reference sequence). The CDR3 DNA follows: TGTGCCAGCAGCCCAGACAGGGGTAATAACACCTTC. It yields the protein CASSPDRGNNTF.

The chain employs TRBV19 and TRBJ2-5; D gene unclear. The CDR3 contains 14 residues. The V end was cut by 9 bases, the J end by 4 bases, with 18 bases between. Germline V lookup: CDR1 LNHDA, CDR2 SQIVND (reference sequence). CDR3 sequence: CASSMVVFRETQYF. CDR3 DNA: TGTGCCAGCTCGATGGTGGTTTTTCGAGAGACCCAGTACTTC. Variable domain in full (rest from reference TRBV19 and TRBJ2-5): DGGITQSPKYLFRKEGQNVTLSCEQNLNHDAMYWYRQDPGQGLRLIYYSQIVNDFQKGDIAEGYSVSREKKESFPLTVTSAQKNPTAFYLCASSMVVFRETQYFGPGTRLLVL.

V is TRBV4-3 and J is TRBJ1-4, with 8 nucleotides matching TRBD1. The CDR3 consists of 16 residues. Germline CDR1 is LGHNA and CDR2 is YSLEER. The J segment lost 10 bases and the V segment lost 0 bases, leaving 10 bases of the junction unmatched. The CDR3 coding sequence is TGCGCCAGCAGCCAAGATCTAGGACAGGGAACGGGAAAACTGTTTTTT. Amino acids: CASSQDLGQGTGKLFF.

In nucleotides, the CDR3 is TGTGCCAGCAGCCAAGGACAGTCTAACTATGGCTACACCTTC. It yields the protein CASSQGQSNYGYTF. The gene calls are TRBV3-1 (or the pseudogene TRBV3-2) and TRBJ1-2; D may be TRBD1 (5 bases). Trimming cost V 1 base and J 0 bases, with 6 bases left between them. The CDR3 has 14 residues. Germline V lookup: CDR1 LGHDT, CDR2 YNNKEL (reference sequence).

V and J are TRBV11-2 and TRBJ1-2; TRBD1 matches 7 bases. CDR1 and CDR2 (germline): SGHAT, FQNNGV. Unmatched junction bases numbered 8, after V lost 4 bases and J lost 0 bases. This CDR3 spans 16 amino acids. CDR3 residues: CASSSGTELANYGYTF. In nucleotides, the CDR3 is TGTGCCAGCAGCTCTGGGACAGAGCTAGCTAACTATGGCTACACCTTC.